This T cell receptor (beta chain) was sequenced for a study of blood T cell repertoires in COVID-19. Study summary: Italy, Spain and the United States were the sources of the convalescent and acute COVID-19 samples. PBMCs, B-cell-depleted T cells, or T cells provided the cDNA or gDNA that made up the material.

Study processing details: Using reference gene primer amplification, nucleated cell counts were estimated. Profiling relied on immunoSEQ multiplex PCR, and the TCRdb table lists in-frame clones only, not all of them. V, J and clone size are taken as reported in that table, and D and trimming were inferred from the DNA itself. The sample lists fewer than 250,000 clones; roughly 82% were seen once. Patients at the Seattle site were enrolled during active infection and followed longitudinally. A few counts support this clone. The sample comprised peripheral blood. The sequence derives from an older woman with COVID-19, enrolled during active disease.

In DNA form, the CDR3 reads TGTGCCAGCAGCTTGGAACAGGGTAATGAAAAACTGTTTTTT. As protein: CASSLEQGNEKLFF. The gene calls are TRBV7-9 and TRBJ1-4, with D perhaps matching TRBD1 (6 bases). Trimming left V 3 bases short and J 4 bases short, with 9 bases between. CDR1 and CDR2 (germline): SEHNR, FQNEAQ (reference sequence). The CDR3 spans 14 residues.